This T cell receptor (beta chain) was retrieved from a study of blood T cell repertoires in COVID-19. Study information: Both acute and convalescent COVID-19 samples were obtained from the United States, Italy and Spain. PBMCs, B-cell-depleted T cells, or T cells provided the cDNA or gDNA that made up the material.

Sequencing was performed with immunoSEQ multiplex PCR; in TCRdb, only in-frame clones are kept and a portion is missing. The sample has 150,000 to 200,000 clones, 80% to 85% seen once. Trimming removed 2 bases at V and 2 bases at J, with 13 bases between. The germline V gene encodes CDR1 GTSNPN and CDR2 SVGIG (reference sequence). The CDR3 contains 15 residues. Seattle enrolled patients during active infection and tracked them longitudinally. This TCR derives from a woman aged 65 to 85 with COVID-19, enrolled during active disease. Sequenced material: peripheral blood. The chain links TRBV30 to TRBJ1-3, with a weak D call TRBD1 (6 bases). The CDR3: CAWSLRGGAGNTIYF. The CDR3 coding sequence is TGTGCCTGGAGTCTCCGCGGGGGCGCTGGAAACACCATATATTTT.